This entry describes one TCR beta chain. Which antigen it targets is not known. No qualities accompany the bases; no much larger clone lies one base away. From the cysteine through the phenylalanine, the CDR3 covers 20 amino acids. The only DNA kept is the CDR3, 60 bases in frame from the first base. Trimmed from V: 4 bases; trimmed from J: 2 bases; junction bases lacking a gene match: 15. In the germline V gene (reference sequence), CDR1 corresponds to MNHEY and CDR2 to SMNVEV. The sample belongs to a study of blood T cell repertoires in COVID-19 (dated by TCRdb to 2018 to 2021). General notes on the study: The collaborator samples originated in the United States, Italy and Spain and spanned the acute and convalescent phases of COVID-19. HLA class I and class II types, where available, came from metadata supplied by the sample provider rather than from assay-based typing. Subjects who had been exposed to COVID-19, were actively infected with it, or had recovered from it provided the deeply sampled blood TCRbeta repertoires that made up the dataset. The samples were drawn from two sources: the first 160 participants of the ongoing ImmuneRACE study, and fewer than 1,500 subjects contributed by 6 global collaborators. The prospective study material was composed of cDNA or gDNA derived from T cells, B-cell-depleted T cells, or PBMCs. The repertoires were released in a freely available public database meant as a resource for research on the immune response to SARS-CoV-2. A de-identified subject ID, COVID-19 status, age in years and sex were almost always included in the sample metadata.

Overall results and qualifications from the work: The quantity of clinical and demographic metadata differed by source and by participant and was supplied without curation.

Each collaborating institution followed its own protocols to collect whole blood in K2EDTA tubes. For TCRbeta analysis, collaborators shipped samples as frozen whole blood, isolated PBMCs, or DNA extracted from either of those sample types. TCRbeta CDR3 regions were amplified from genomic DNA by means of the immunoSEQ Assay, a bias-controlled multiplex PCR. Per the original workflow: The number of nucleated cells in each sample was estimated by amplification of reference gene primers within the assay. Sequence reads were collapsed and filtered to measure the absolute abundance of every unique TCRbeta CDR3 rearrangement. Productive Simpson clonality was computed per sample as the square root of Simpson's diversity index over productive rearrangements. TCRdb obtained this table from immuneACCESS and retained in-frame rearrangements with V and J assigned. These tables miss some clones; where compared with another copy, unresolved V genes account for less than half of the shortfall, and the remainder is unexplained. V and J calls and clone size are those listed in that table; D and trimming were worked out from the DNA. The sample contains under 15,000 clones, about 88% of them found a single time. The ten most abundant clones make up approximately 2.5% of the sample.

Sequenced sample: peripheral blood. This receptor was identified in a human donor in a cohort sampled during active COVID-19. The V and J genes are TRBV27 and TRBJ2-1; TRBD2 agrees with 12 junctional bases. The CDR3 loop reads CASSSYQTSGGKGTYNEQFF. In nucleotides, the sequence is TGTGCCAGCAGTTCATACCAGACTAGCGGGGGTAAGGGGACCTACAATGAGCAGTTCTTC.